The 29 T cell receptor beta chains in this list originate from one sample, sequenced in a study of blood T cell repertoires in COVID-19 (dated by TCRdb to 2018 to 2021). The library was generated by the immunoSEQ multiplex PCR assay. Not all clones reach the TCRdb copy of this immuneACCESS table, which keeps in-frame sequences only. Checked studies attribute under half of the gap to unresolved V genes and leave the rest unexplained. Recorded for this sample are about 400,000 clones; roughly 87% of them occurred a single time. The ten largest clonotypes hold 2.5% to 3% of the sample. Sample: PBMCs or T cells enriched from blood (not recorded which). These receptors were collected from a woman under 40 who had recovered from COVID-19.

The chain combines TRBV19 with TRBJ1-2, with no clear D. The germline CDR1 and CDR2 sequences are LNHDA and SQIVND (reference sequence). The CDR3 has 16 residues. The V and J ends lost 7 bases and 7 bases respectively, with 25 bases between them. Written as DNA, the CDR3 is TGTGCCAGTAAAGCGGGTCAGTTTGCAGAGGACGGTGGCTACACCTTC. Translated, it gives CASKAGQFAEDGGYTF. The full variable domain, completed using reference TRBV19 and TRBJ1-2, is DGGITQSPKYLFRKEGQNVTLSCEQNLNHDAMYWYRQDPGQGLRLIYYSQIVNDFQKGDIAEGYSVSREKKESFPLTVTSAQKNPTAFYLCASKAGQFAEDGGYTFGSGTRLTVV.

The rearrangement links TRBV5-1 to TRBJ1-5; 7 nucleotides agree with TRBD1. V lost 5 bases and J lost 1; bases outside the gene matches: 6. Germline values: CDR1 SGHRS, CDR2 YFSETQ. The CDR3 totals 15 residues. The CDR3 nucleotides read TGCGCCAGCAGTTCCACAGGGGAGAGCAATCAGCCCCAGCATTTT. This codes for CASSSTGESNQPQHF.

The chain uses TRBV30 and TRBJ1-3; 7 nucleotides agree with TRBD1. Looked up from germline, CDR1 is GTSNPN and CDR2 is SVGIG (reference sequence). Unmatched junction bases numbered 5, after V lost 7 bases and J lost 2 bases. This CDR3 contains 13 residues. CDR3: CALIQGTGNTIYF. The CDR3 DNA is TGTGCCTTAATACAGGGGACTGGAAACACCATATATTTT.

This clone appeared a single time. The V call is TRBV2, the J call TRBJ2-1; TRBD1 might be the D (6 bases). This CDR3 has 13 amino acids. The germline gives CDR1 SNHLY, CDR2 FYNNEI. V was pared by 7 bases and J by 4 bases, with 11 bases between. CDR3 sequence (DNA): TGTGCCAGCACCCCGGACAGATACAATGAGCAGTTCTTC. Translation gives CASTPDRYNEQFF.

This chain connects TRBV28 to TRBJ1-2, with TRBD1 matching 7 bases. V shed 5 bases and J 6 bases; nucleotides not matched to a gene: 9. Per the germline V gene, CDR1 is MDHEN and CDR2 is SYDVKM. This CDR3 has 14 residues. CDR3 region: CASSPLGTVHGYTF. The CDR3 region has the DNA TGTGCCAGCAGTCCATTAGGGACAGTCCATGGCTACACCTTC.

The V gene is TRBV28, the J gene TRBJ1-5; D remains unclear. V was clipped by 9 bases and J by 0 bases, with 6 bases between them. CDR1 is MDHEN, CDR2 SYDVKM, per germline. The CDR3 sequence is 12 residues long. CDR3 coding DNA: TGTGCCAGTCAGGTTAGCAATCAGCCCCAGCATTTT. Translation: CASQVSNQPQHF.

The CDR3 region is CASTPGGTDTQYF. CDR3 nucleotide sequence: TGTGCCAGCACCCCAGGGGGAACAGATACGCAGTATTTT. The genes are TRBV7-2 and TRBJ2-3, with 7 bases that match TRBD1. V lost 7 bases and J lost 3; bases outside the gene matches: 4. CDR3 size: 13 residues. Germline lookup yields CDR1 SGHTA and CDR2 FQGNSA.

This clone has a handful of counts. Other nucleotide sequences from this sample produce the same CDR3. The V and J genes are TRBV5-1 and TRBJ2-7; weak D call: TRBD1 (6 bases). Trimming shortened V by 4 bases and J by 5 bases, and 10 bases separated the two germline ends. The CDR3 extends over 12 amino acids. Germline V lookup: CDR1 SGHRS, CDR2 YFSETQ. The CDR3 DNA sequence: TGCGCCAGCAGCCTCAACAGGGACGAGCAGTACTTC. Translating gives CASSLNRDEQYF.

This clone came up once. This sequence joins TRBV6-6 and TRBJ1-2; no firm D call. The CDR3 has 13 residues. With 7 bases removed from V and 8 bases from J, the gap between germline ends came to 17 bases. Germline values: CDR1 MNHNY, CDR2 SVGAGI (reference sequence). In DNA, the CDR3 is TGTGCCAGCATTAGAGCCCAGGCGCAAGGCTACACCTTC. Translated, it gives CASIRAQAQGYTF.

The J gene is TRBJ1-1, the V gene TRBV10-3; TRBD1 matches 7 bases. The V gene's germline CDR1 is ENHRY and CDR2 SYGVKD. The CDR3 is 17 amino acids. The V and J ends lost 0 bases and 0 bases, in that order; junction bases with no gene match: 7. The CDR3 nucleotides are TGTGCCATCAGTGAGTCTGCGACAGGGCTGCTGAACACTGAAGCTTTCTTT. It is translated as CAISESATGLLNTEAFF.

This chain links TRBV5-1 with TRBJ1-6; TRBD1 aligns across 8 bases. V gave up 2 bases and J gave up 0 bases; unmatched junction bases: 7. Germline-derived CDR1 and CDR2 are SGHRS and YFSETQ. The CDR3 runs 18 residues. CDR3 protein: CASSLGQGASSYNSPLHF. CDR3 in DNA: TGCGCCAGCAGCTTAGGCCAGGGGGCCAGCTCCTATAATTCACCCCTCCACTTT.

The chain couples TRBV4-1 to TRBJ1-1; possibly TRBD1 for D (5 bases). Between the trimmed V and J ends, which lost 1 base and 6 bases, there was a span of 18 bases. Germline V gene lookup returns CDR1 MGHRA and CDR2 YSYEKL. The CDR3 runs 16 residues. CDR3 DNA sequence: TGCGCCAGCAGCCAAGTTACGGGCAGGGTACGGTCTGAAGCTTTCTTT. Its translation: CASSQVTGRVRSEAFF.

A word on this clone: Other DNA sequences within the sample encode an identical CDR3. The CDR3 loop reads CASSDRGGNQPQHF. The CDR3 coding sequence is TGTGCCAGCAGTGATCGGGGGGGCAATCAGCCCCAGCATTTT. The chain combines TRBV2 with TRBJ1-5; D is possibly TRBD1 (5 bases). Trimming stripped 3 bases from V and 2 bases from J, with 8 bases between. The CDR3 is 14 amino acids. Germline lookup yields CDR1 SNHLY and CDR2 FYNNEI.

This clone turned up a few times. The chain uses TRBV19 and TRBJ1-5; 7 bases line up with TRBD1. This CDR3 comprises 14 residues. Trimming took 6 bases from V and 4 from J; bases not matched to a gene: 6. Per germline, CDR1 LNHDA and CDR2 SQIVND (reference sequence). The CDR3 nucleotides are TGTGCCAGTAGCCCGGGACAGAGAAATCAGCCCCAGCATTTT. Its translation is CASSPGQRNQPQHF. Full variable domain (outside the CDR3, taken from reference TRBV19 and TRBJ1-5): DGGITQSPKYLFRKEGQNVTLSCEQNLNHDAMYWYRQDPGQGLRLIYYSQIVNDFQKGDIAEGYSVSREKKESFPLTVTSAQKNPTAFYLCASSPGQRNQPQHFGDGTRLSIL.

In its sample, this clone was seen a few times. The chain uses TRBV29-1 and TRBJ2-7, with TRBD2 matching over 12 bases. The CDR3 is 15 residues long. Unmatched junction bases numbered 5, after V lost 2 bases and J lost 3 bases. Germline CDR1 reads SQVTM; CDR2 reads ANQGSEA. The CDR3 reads CSVEWTSGTNYEQYF. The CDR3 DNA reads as TGCAGCGTTGAATGGACTAGCGGGACCAACTACGAGCAGTACTTC.

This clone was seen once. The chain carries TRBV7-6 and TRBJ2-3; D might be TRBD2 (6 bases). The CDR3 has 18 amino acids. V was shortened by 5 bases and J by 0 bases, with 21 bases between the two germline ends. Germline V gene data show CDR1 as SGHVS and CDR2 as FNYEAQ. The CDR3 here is CASSLRGWRGLSTDTQYF. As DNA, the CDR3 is TGTGCCAGCAGCCTCCGAGGCTGGCGGGGCCTCAGCACAGATACGCAGTATTTT.

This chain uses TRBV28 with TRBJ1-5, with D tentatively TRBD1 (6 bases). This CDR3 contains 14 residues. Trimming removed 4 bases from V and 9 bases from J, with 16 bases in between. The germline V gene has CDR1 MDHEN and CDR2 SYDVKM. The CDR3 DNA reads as TGTGCCAGCAGTTCATCAGGGGTTTTGGGGCCCCAGCATTTT. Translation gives CASSSSGVLGPQHF.

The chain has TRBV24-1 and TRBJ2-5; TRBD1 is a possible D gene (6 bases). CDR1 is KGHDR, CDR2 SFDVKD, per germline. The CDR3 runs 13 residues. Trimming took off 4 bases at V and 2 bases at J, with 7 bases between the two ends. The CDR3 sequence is CATSEGHQETQYF. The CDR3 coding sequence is TGTGCCACCAGTGAGGGACATCAAGAGACCCAGTACTTC.

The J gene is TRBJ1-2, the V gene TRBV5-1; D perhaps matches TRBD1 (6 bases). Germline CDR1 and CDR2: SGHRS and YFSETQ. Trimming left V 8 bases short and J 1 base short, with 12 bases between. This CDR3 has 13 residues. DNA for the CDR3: TGCGCCAGTGCGGACAGACTTAACTATGGCTACACCTTC. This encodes CASADRLNYGYTF.

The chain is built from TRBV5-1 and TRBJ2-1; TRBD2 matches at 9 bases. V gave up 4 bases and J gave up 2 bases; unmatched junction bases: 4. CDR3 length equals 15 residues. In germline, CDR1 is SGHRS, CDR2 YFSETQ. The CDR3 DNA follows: TGCGCCAGCAGCACGGGACTAGCCACCTACAATGAGCAGTTCTTC. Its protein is CASSTGLATYNEQFF. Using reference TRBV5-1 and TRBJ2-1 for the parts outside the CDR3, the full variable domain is KAGVTQTPRYLIKTRGQQVTLSCSPISGHRSVSWYQQTPGQGLQFLFEYFSETQRNKGNFPGRFSGRQFSNSRSEMNVSTLELGDSALYLCASSTGLATYNEQFFGPGTRLTVL.

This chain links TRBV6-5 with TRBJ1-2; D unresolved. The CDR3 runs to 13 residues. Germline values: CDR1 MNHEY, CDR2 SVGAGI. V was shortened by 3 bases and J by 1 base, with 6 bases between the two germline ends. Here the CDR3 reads CASSYRVNYGYTF. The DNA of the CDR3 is TGTGCCAGCAGTTATCGGGTTAACTATGGCTACACCTTC.

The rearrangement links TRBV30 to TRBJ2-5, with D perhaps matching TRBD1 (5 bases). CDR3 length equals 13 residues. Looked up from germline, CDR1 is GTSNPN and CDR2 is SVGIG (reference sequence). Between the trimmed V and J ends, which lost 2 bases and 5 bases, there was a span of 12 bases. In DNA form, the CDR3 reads TGTGCCTGGAGTCTGGACATCGTGGAGACCCAGTACTTC. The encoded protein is CAWSLDIVETQYF.

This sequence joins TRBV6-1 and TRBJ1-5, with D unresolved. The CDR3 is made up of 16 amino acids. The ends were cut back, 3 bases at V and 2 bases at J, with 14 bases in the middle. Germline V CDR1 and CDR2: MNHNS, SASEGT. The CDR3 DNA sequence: TGTGCCAGCAGTGAGGAGGGCGGCCGGGGCAATCAGCCCCAGCATTTT. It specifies CASSEEGGRGNQPQHF.

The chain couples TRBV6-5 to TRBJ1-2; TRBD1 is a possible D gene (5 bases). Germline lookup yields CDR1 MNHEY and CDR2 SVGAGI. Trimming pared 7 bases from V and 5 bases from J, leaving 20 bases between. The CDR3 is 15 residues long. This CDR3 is CASTRGPSSLYGYTF. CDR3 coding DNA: TGTGCCAGCACGCGGGGACCTTCTTCACTTTATGGCTACACCTTC.

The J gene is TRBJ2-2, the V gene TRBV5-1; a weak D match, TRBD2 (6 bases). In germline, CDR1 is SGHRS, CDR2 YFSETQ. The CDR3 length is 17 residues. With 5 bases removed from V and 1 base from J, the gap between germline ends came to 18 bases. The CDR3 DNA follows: TGCGCCAGCAGTATCCTCCCCTCGCGGGAGAACACCGGGGAGCTGTTTTTT. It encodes CASSILPSRENTGELFF.

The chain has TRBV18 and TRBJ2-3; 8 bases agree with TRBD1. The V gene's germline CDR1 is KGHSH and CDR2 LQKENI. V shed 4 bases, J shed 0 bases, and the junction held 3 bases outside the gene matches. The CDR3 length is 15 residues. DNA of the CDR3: TGTGCCAGCTCACGTACAGGGGGTAGCACAGATACGCAGTATTTT. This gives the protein CASSRTGGSTDTQYF. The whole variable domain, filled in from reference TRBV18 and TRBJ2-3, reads NAGVMQNPRHLVRRRGQEARLRCSPMKGHSHVYWYRQLPEEGLKFMVYLQKENIIDESGMPKERFSAEFPKEGPSILRIQQVVRGDSAAYFCASSRTGGSTDTQYFGPGTRLTVL.

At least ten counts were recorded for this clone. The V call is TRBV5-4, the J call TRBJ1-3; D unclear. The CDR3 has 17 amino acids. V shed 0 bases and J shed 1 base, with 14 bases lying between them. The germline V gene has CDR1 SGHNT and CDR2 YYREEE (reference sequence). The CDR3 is CASSLGPNAGSGNTIYF. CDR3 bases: TGTGCCAGCAGCTTGGGCCCCAATGCGGGATCTGGAAACACCATATATTTT.

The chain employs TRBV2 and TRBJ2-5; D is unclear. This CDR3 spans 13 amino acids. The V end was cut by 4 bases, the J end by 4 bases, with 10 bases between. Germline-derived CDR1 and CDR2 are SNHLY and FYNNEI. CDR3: CASSGDWSETQYF. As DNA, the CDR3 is TGTGCCAGCAGTGGAGACTGGTCAGAGACCCAGTACTTC.

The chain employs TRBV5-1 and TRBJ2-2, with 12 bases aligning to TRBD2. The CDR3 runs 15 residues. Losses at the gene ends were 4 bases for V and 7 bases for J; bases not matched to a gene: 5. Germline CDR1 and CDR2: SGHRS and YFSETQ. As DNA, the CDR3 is TGCGCCAGCAGCCGGACTAGCGGGGTGGACGGGGAGCTGTTTTTT. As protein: CASSRTSGVDGELFF.